This T cell receptor (beta chain) was captured in a study of control samples from healthy donors and cancer patients. The length of the CDR3 is 12 residues. TCRdb's table, derived via immunoSEQ multiplex PCR, lists solely in-frame clones and lacks some. The sample includes some 110,000 clones, approximately 93% seen only once; the top ten take about 2.8%. This receptor was identified in a man aged 25-40 years in good health. The chain uses TRBV21-1 and TRBJ2-3. TRBV21-1 is flagged as a pseudogene. Sequencing was carried out using blood. In DNA, the CDR3 is TGTGCCAGCAGCAAGGTCACAGATACGCAGTATTTT. It yields the protein CASSKVTDTQYF.